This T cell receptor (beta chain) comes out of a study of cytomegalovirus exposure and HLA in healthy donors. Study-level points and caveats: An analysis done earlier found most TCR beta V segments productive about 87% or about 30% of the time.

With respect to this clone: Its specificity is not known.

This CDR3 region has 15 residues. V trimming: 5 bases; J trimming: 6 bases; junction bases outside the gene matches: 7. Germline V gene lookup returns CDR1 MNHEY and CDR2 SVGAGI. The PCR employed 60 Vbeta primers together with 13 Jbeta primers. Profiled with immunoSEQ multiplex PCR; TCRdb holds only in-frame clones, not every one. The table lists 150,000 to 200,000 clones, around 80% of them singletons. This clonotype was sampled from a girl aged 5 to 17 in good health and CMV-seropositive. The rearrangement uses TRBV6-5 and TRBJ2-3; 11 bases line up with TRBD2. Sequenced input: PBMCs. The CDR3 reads CASSPLAGGVDTQYF. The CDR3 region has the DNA TGTGCCAGCAGTCCGCTAGCGGGAGGAGTGGATACGCAGTATTTT.